The 7 T cell receptor beta chains below were found in one sample sequenced in a study of OX40 agonist ivuxolimab in advanced cancers. Assay used: immunoSEQ multiplex PCR; TCRdb lists only in-frame clones, some missing. Here the sample spans tens of thousands of clones, around 86% being singletons. This material consisted of CD4+ or CD8+ T cells sorted from blood, taken in a trial of the OX40 agonist ivuxolimab. The receptor set was obtained from an adult with an advanced solid tumor such as melanoma, head and neck, liver or kidney cancer.

The chain combines TRBV7-2 with TRBJ1-1; D perhaps matches TRBD1 (6 bases). The CDR3 extends over 13 amino acids. From germline, CDR1 is SGHTA and CDR2 FQGNSA. V lost 4 bases and J 5 bases, leaving 11 bases between the germline ends. DNA for the CDR3: TGTGCCAGCAGCTCACTCCAGGGGACTGAAGCTTTCTTT. This encodes CASSSLQGTEAFF. The full variable domain, completed using reference TRBV7-2 and TRBJ1-1, is GAGVSQSPSNKVTEKGKDVELRCDPISGHTALYWYRQSLGQGLEFLIYFQGNSAPDKSGLPSDRFSAERTGGSVSTLTIQRTQQEDSAVYLCASSSLQGTEAFFGQGTRLTVV.

The gene calls are TRBV5-4 and TRBJ2-1; weak D call: TRBD2 (5 bases). Per the germline V gene, CDR1 is SGHNT and CDR2 is YYREEE (reference sequence). This CDR3 spans 12 amino acids. V was pared by 0 bases and J by 8 bases, with 6 bases between. The CDR3 sequence is CASSLVGDEQFF. The CDR3 coding sequence is TGTGCCAGCAGCTTGGTCGGGGATGAGCAGTTCTTC.

The J gene is TRBJ2-6, the V gene TRBV12-5, with D possibly being TRBD1 or TRBD2 (5 bases each). V shed 3 bases and J shed 2 bases, with 8 bases lying between them. Germline-derived CDR1 and CDR2 are LGHNT and FRNRAP. This CDR3 spans 15 amino acids. The chain's CDR3 is CASGFGAAGANVLTF. CDR3 sequence (DNA): TGTGCTAGTGGTTTCGGGGCGGCTGGGGCCAACGTCCTGACTTTC. The full variable domain, in which reference TRBV12-5 and TRBJ2-6 provide the parts outside the CDR3, is DARVTQTPRHKVTEMGQEVTMRCQPILGHNTVFWYRQTMMQGLELLAYFRNRAPLDDSGMPKDRFSAEMPDATLATLKIQPSEPRDSAVYFCASGFGAAGANVLTFGAGSRLTVL.

CDR3 bases: TGTGCCTGCTGGACGAGGAGCTCCTATAATTCACCCCTCCACTTT. Residues: CACWTRSSYNSPLHF. The chain employs TRBV30 and TRBJ1-6; D gene ambiguous. CDR3 length: 15 amino acids. V shed 6 bases and J shed 0 bases, with 12 bases lying between them. Looked up from germline, CDR1 is GTSNPN and CDR2 is SVGIG (reference sequence).

The gene calls are TRBV11-3 and TRBJ2-3; TRBD2 aligns across 11 bases. Germline-derived CDR1 and CDR2 are SGHNT and YENEEA. With 7 bases clipped from V and 6 bases from J, the junction kept 6 bases outside the gene matches. This CDR3 contains 14 residues. The CDR3: CASKPSGGKDTQYF. The CDR3 nucleotides read TGTGCCAGCAAGCCTAGCGGGGGGAAGGATACGCAGTATTTT.

V usage is TRBV5-1 and J usage is TRBJ1-2; D may be TRBD1 (5 bases). Trimming pared 3 bases from V and 6 bases from J, leaving 12 bases between. Germline V CDR1 and CDR2: SGHRS, YFSETQ. The CDR3 length is 13 residues. CDR3 sequence (DNA): TGCGCCAGCAGCTGGGGGATTCGGGATGGCTACACCTTC. Encoded protein: CASSWGIRDGYTF.

The chain recombines TRBV11-1 with TRBJ1-2; tentatively, D is TRBD1 (5 bases). CDR1 and CDR2 from the germline V gene are SGHAT and FQDESV (reference sequence). CDR3 length: 16 amino acids. The V and J ends lost 4 bases and 3 bases respectively, with 18 bases between them. Here the CDR3 reads CASSSRLGQGDYGYTF. The CDR3 nucleotides are TGTGCCAGCAGCTCCCGCCTTGGACAAGGAGACTATGGCTACACCTTC.